These 25 T cell receptor beta chains were sequenced from one sample in a study of monozygotic twins with cystic fibrosis. Clones were read by immunoSEQ multiplex PCR, and TCRdb kept only the in-frame ones, dropping some. The table has approximately 11,000 clones, 70% to 90% seen once. Sequencing was carried out using blood. The receptors originated from a man aged 18 to 35 with cystic fibrosis.

This chain joins TRBV27 and TRBJ2-2, with TRBD2 matching 11 bases. The CDR3 spans 14 residues. In germline, CDR1 is MNHEY, CDR2 SMNVEV (reference sequence). V dropped 8 bases and J dropped 7; count of bases not matched to a gene: 6. The CDR3 DNA is TGTGCCAGCCAGCCTAGCGGGAGGAACGGGGAGCTGTTTTTT. It encodes CASQPSGRNGELFF.

This clone was detected a few times. V and J are TRBV19 and TRBJ2-2; D might be TRBD1 (6 bases). The CDR3 sequence is 16 residues long. Germline V gene lookup returns CDR1 LNHDA and CDR2 SQIVND (reference sequence). Trimming took off 5 bases at V and 1 base at J, with 14 bases between the two ends. CDR3 amino acids: CASSSSTGWNTGELFF. CDR3 nucleotides: TGTGCCAGTAGTTCCAGCACAGGGTGGAACACCGGGGAGCTGTTTTTT. Together with reference TRBV19 and TRBJ2-2, the CDR3 gives the full variable domain: DGGITQSPKYLFRKEGQNVTLSCEQNLNHDAMYWYRQDPGQGLRLIYYSQIVNDFQKGDIAEGYSVSREKKESFPLTVTSAQKNPTAFYLCASSSSTGWNTGELFFGEGSRLTVL.

The rearrangement joins TRBV7-2 to TRBJ2-1, with unresolved D. The ends were cut back, 4 bases at V and 4 bases at J, with 11 bases in the middle. Germline CDR1 is SGHTA and CDR2 is FQGNSA. The CDR3 contains 14 residues. The CDR3 bases are TGTGCCAGCAGCTCCCTAGTGAGATACAATGAGCAGTTCTTC. Amino acid sequence: CASSSLVRYNEQFF. Based on the CDR3 plus reference TRBV7-2 and TRBJ2-1, the full variable domain is GAGVSQSPSNKVTEKGKDVELRCDPISGHTALYWYRQSLGQGLEFLIYFQGNSAPDKSGLPSDRFSAERTGGSVSTLTIQRTQQEDSAVYLCASSSLVRYNEQFFGPGTRLTVL.

This clone is a singleton in its sample. The V gene is TRBV4-1, the J gene TRBJ2-3; either TRBD1 or TRBD2 may supply D (5 bases each). V dropped 1 base and J dropped 1 base, with 6 bases sitting between them. In germline, CDR1 is MGHRA, CDR2 YSYEKL. This CDR3 contains 14 residues. This CDR3 is CASSQGGRTDTQYF. CDR3 sequence (DNA): TGCGCCAGCAGCCAAGGGGGACGCACAGATACGCAGTATTTT.

In this sample, this clone turned up once. V and J are TRBV18 and TRBJ1-1, with D maybe TRBD1 (5 bases). The ends were cut back, 0 bases at V and 2 bases at J, with 13 bases in the middle. Germline V gene sequence: CDR1 KGHSH, CDR2 LQKENI. The CDR3 sequence is 16 residues long. The CDR3 DNA reads TGTGCCAGCTCACCACCGCCGGCAGGGTTAAACACTGAAGCTTTCTTT. It is translated as CASSPPPAGLNTEAFF.

V gene TRBV28 combines with J gene TRBJ1-4; TRBD1 matches at 7 bases. Germline trimming cut 7 bases from V and 3 bases from J; bases unmatched to any gene: 8. The CDR3 covers 15 residues. Germline V gene sequence: CDR1 MDHEN, CDR2 SYDVKM. The CDR3 coding sequence is TGTGCCAGCACCCTCTGGACAGGCCCTAATGAAAAACTGTTTTTT. It codes for CASTLWTGPNEKLFF.

This clone was seen a handful of times. This sequence joins TRBV19 and TRBJ1-2; D is unresolved. Germline CDR1 LNHDA, CDR2 SQIVND (reference sequence). This CDR3 is 12 amino acids long. V lost 8 bases and J lost 5, with 12 bases in between. The CDR3 sequence: CASQTGAYGYTF. The CDR3 nucleotides are TGTGCCAGTCAAACGGGCGCATATGGCTACACCTTC.

This sequence joins TRBV6-5 and TRBJ1-5; 7 positions agree with TRBD1. Germline-derived CDR1 and CDR2 are MNHEY and SVGAGI. V gave up 7 bases and J gave up 0 bases; unmatched junction bases: 3. This CDR3 region has 14 residues. CDR3 sequence: CASKQGYSNQPQHF. CDR3 sequence (DNA): TGTGCCAGCAAACAGGGGTATAGCAATCAGCCCCAGCATTTT.

This clone was observed a single time. The rearrangement uses TRBV19 and TRBJ2-2; D is perhaps TRBD1 or TRBD2 (5 bases each). The CDR3 totals 18 residues. Per germline, CDR1 LNHDA and CDR2 SQIVND (reference sequence). The germline V and J ends were trimmed by 6 bases and 4 bases, with 24 bases remaining between them. CDR3 sequence (DNA): TGTGCCAGTAGATCTTGGGGACCGCGGTCGACGAGCACCGGGGAGCTGTTTTTT. Its protein is CASRSWGPRSTSTGELFF.

The genes are TRBV7-8 and TRBJ1-1; 7 nucleotides match TRBD1. Germline V gives CDR1 SGHVS, CDR2 FQNEAQ. CDR3 length: 14 residues. Losses at the gene ends were 2 bases for V and 2 bases for J; bases not matched to a gene: 2. CDR3 nucleotide sequence: TGTGCCAGCAGCTTACGACAGGGAAACACTGAAGCTTTCTTT. It translates to CASSLRQGNTEAFF.

This clone was picked up one time. V is TRBV5-4 and J is TRBJ2-1; TRBD2 agrees at 9 bases. The germline V gene has CDR1 SGHNT and CDR2 YYREEE (reference sequence). The CDR3 contains 16 residues. The V gene end was trimmed by 0 bases and the J gene end by 5 bases; junction bases not matched to a gene: 6. The CDR3 coding sequence is TGTGCCAGCAGCTTGGGTCCGCGGGAGGGCCACAATGAGCAGTTCTTC. This codes for CASSLGPREGHNEQFF.

The chain is built from TRBV5-1 and TRBJ2-7, with D unclear. From germline, CDR1 is SGHRS and CDR2 YFSETQ. V lost 4 bases to trimming and J lost 5 bases, with 16 bases between them. The CDR3 has 14 amino acids. The CDR3 region has the DNA TGCGCCAGCAGCCTGTCTCCTCGAAACCACGAGCAGTACTTC. Protein: CASSLSPRNHEQYF. The full variable domain, in which reference TRBV5-1 and TRBJ2-7 provide the parts outside the CDR3, is KAGVTQTPRYLIKTRGQQVTLSCSPISGHRSVSWYQQTPGQGLQFLFEYFSETQRNKGNFPGRFSGRQFSNSRSEMNVSTLELGDSALYLCASSLSPRNHEQYFGPGTRLTVT.

This sequence joins TRBV27 and TRBJ1-1; perhaps TRBD1 as D (5 bases). The CDR3 has 11 residues. From germline, CDR1 is MNHEY and CDR2 SMNVEV (reference sequence). The V end was cut by 5 bases, the J end by 5 bases, with 6 bases between. The CDR3 region has the DNA TGTGCCAGCAGTGCAGGGACTGAAGCTTTCTTT. It codes for CASSAGTEAFF.

The genes are TRBV19 and TRBJ2-3, with TRBD2 identical over 7 bases. The germline gives CDR1 LNHDA, CDR2 SQIVND (reference sequence). The CDR3 loop spans 17 amino acids. Trimming cost V 0 bases and J 4 bases; bases outside gene matches: 10. This CDR3 reads CASSIDRRLAVSDTQYF. The CDR3 nucleotides read TGTGCCAGTAGTATAGATAGGCGTCTAGCGGTCTCAGATACGCAGTATTTT.

The chain couples TRBV12-5 to TRBJ1-1, with 7 bases lining up with TRBD1. Germline V lookup: CDR1 LGHNT, CDR2 FRNRAP. The CDR3 sequence is 14 residues long. V dropped 6 bases and J dropped 10; count of bases not matched to a gene: 14. As DNA, the CDR3 is TGTGCTAGTGGCCAAGCCAGCCGGGGACAGAGAGCTTTCTTT. This translates into CASGQASRGQRAFF.

The genes are TRBV10-3 and TRBJ2-1; weak D call: TRBD1 (5 bases). Germline V gene sequence: CDR1 ENHRY, CDR2 SYGVKD. Trimming cost V 6 bases and J 6 bases, with 12 bases left between them. There are 13 residues in the CDR3. DNA of the CDR3: TGTGCCATCAGCGACGACAGTTTCAATGAGCAGTTCTTC. Protein: CAISDDSFNEQFF.

The gene calls are TRBV19 and TRBJ2-2; D gene unclear. This CDR3 is 17 amino acids long. Deletions cut 3 bases from V and 3 bases from J, with 17 bases between. Germline V gene lookup returns CDR1 LNHDA and CDR2 SQIVND (reference sequence). This chain's CDR3 is CASSIPRGRMDTGELFF. The CDR3 nucleotides are TGTGCCAGTAGTATCCCTCGAGGTAGAATGGACACCGGGGAGCTGTTTTTT.

The rearrangement joins TRBV6-1 to TRBJ2-3; 7 nucleotides line up with TRBD2. The germline V gene encodes CDR1 MNHNS and CDR2 SASEGT. The CDR3 consists of 15 residues. V trimming: 4 bases; J trimming: 0 bases; junction bases outside the gene matches: 4. CDR3 residues: CASSAAGSSTDTQYF. CDR3 bases: TGTGCCAGCAGTGCAGCGGGGTCTAGCACAGATACGCAGTATTTT.

This rearrangement joins TRBV6-6 to TRBJ2-5; tentative D call: TRBD2 (6 bases). This CDR3 is built from 15 residues. The germline V gene encodes CDR1 MNHNY and CDR2 SVGAGI (reference sequence). With 5 bases removed from V and 5 bases from J, the gap between germline ends came to 18 bases. Here the CDR3 reads CASSTSRSGGETQYF. In nucleotides, the CDR3 is TGTGCCAGCAGTACCTCCCGTAGCGGTGGGGAGACCCAGTACTTC.

Comment on this clone: A read error may account for a junction end that differs from germline. The rearrangement uses TRBV7-7 and TRBJ2-5, with TRBD2 matching over 11 bases. The germline V gene has CDR1 SSHAT and CDR2 FNYEAQ (reference sequence). The CDR3 is 16 residues long. The CDR3: CASSQQLAGGQETQYF. Written as DNA, the CDR3 is TGTGCTAGCAGCCAACAGCTAGCGGGGGGCCAAGAGACCCAGTACTTC.

V and J are TRBV30 and TRBJ2-1; possibly TRBD2 for D (6 bases). The length of the CDR3 is 13 residues. V gave up 2 bases and J gave up 6 bases, with 11 bases separating them. CDR1 is GTSNPN, CDR2 SVGIG, per germline (reference sequence). CDR3 nucleotide sequence: TGTGCCTGGAGTTGGAGGAGGGCCAATGAGCAGTTCTTC. It is translated as CAWSWRRANEQFF.

The J gene is TRBJ1-3, the V gene TRBV6-1; D is undetermined. Germline CDR1 is MNHNS and CDR2 is SASEGT. Trimming stripped 7 bases from V and 0 bases from J, with 13 bases between. The CDR3 is made up of 15 amino acids. CDR3 in amino acids: CASTSAISSGNTIYF. CDR3 nucleotides: TGTGCCAGCACTTCAGCTATAAGCTCTGGAAACACCATATATTTT.

The CDR3 DNA follows: TGCGCCAGCAGCCAACCTACGCGAGCCAGGGGGTACAATGAGCAGTTCTTC. The encoded protein is CASSQPTRARGYNEQFF. The rearrangement links TRBV4-1 to TRBJ2-1, with TRBD1 matching over 7 bases. With 2 bases clipped from V and 4 bases from J, the junction kept 11 bases outside the gene matches. Germline V lookup: CDR1 MGHRA, CDR2 YSYEKL. CDR3 length equals 17 residues.

The V gene is TRBV30, the J gene TRBJ2-7; TRBD2 agrees at 7 bases. CDR1 GTSNPN and CDR2 SVGIG come from the germline V gene (reference sequence). This CDR3 comprises 13 residues. Losses at the gene ends were 3 bases for V and 3 bases for J; bases not matched to a gene: 5. CDR3 amino acids: CAWRREPFYEQYF. The CDR3 DNA reads as TGTGCCTGGAGGCGGGAGCCGTTCTACGAGCAGTACTTC.

The V call is TRBV30, the J call TRBJ2-2; TRBD1 or TRBD2 may be the D gene (5 bases each). Germline CDR1 and CDR2: GTSNPN and SVGIG (reference sequence). The CDR3 sequence is 14 residues long. V was pared by 5 bases and J by 5 bases, with 15 bases between. The CDR3: CAWDRGTATGELFF. In DNA, the CDR3 is TGTGCCTGGGACCGTGGGACGGCTACCGGGGAGCTGTTTTTT.